This TCR beta chain is from a study of T cell responses to AZD1222 COVID-19 vaccine (dated by TCRdb to the early 2020s). About the investigation overall: Because spike-specific TCR depth and breadth did not differ between the two schedules, AZD1222 recipients who got a second dose at roughly 4 weeks were pooled with those who got a second dose at roughly 12 weeks. A total of 233 trial participants underwent TCR sequencing, of whom 207 received two doses of AZD1222 and about 26 received two doses of the MenACWY control vaccine. Enrollment into the trials was organized by age into subgroups of 18-55, 56-69 and 70-plus years, and those subgroups contained about 160, 30 and 59 TCR-sequenced participants, respectively.

Results and caveats for the whole study, not just this receptor: Participants were mostly white British and included more females than males, and it was suggested by the authors that clonal diversity may have been underestimated. Because no samples from the day 14 peak response were available, repertoires could be characterized only after the peak T cell response. Epitopes outside the regions mutated in the B.1.351 and B.1.1.7 variants were reportedly recognized by nearly half of the unique spike-specific TCRs. Conclusions about previously exposed vaccinees were limited because only 5 or 6 AZD1222 recipients were SARS-CoV-2 seropositive at baseline. The 56-69-year group was small, and its depth increase did not reach significance, likely because of low power. A significant rise in spike-specific TCR breadth and depth was observed after two AZD1222 doses relative to day 0 and relative to MenACWY recipients. The whole spike protein was spanned by vaccine-associated CD4 TCRs, and dominant responses were seen in regions 160-218 and 743-854.

The CDR3 regions of human TCRbeta chains were analyzed by immunosequencing. As for how the authors treated the data: TCRs in the repertoires were matched against a reference library of SARS-CoV-2-specific TCRs that had been generated with the MIRA antigen-specificity platform. Breadth was defined as the fraction of unique TCRs that were SARS-CoV-2-associated. Depth was defined as the fraction of total T cells that were SARS-CoV-2-associated. Each spike-specific TCR was assigned to its reactive spike region and to a CD4 or CD8 class using the MIRA data. Log10-transformed breadth and depth values were compared by one-way ANOVA with Sidak's multiple comparisons tests. TCRdb obtained this table from immuneACCESS and retained in-frame rearrangements with V and J assigned. These tables miss some clones; where compared with another copy, unresolved V genes account for less than half of the shortfall, and the remainder is unexplained. Clone size and the V and J calls come from that table; the DNA yielded D and trimming. In this sample the table shows more than 85,000 clones, more than 75% of which occur a single time. Jointly, the top ten make up about 9.7% of the sample.

Turning to this clone: No cognate antigen has been identified for it. Nothing much larger sits one base from this clone, and base qualities are not available.

The germline V gene (reference sequence) yields SEHNR for CDR1 and FQNEAQ for CDR2. Between the V and J ends, shortened by 5 bases and 3 bases respectively, the junction contains 10 bases. The CDR3 has 13 amino acids, counting the end cysteine and phenylalanine. Only the CDR3 region is kept as DNA, spanning 39 bases read in frame from base 1. The time point label for this specimen denotes: baseline before first vaccination. Vaccinee samples were obtained from the UK trials COV001 and COV002, which included a single-blind randomized controlled phase 2/3 trial of AZD1222 (ChAdOx1 nCoV-19) in healthy adults. Trial participant PBMC samples were collected at day 0 and day 28 after the second dose for TCRbeta chain sequencing.

The starting material was peripheral blood, obtained on day 0 of AZD1222 vaccination. Rearrangement joined TRBV7-9 to TRBJ1-1; TRBD1 is a possible D gene, resting on 5 matching bases. The clonotype was recovered from an adult in good health. The DNA reads TGTGCCAGCAGCCCTGAAGGGGACACTGAAGCTTTCTTT. Its product reads: CASSPEGDTEAFF.